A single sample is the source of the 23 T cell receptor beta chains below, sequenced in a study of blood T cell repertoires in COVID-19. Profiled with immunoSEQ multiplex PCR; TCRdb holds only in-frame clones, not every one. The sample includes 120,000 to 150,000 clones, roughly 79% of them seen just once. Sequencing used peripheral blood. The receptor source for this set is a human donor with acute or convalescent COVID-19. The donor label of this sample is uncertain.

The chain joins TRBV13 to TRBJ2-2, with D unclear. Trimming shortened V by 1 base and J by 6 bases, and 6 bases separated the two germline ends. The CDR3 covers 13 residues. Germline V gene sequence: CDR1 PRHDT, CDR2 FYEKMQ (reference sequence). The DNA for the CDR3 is TGTGCCAGCAGCTTAGTAGTGGCCGGGGAGCTGTTTTTT. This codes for CASSLVVAGELFF.

The CDR3 reads CAIKDRERTEAFF. The DNA of the CDR3 is TGTGCCATCAAGGACAGGGAAAGGACTGAAGCTTTCTTT. The V and J genes are TRBV10-3 and TRBJ1-1; 8 bases align to TRBD1. Germline CDR1 and CDR2: ENHRY and SYGVKD. This CDR3 has 13 residues. V trimming: 7 bases; J trimming: 5 bases; junction bases outside the gene matches: 6.

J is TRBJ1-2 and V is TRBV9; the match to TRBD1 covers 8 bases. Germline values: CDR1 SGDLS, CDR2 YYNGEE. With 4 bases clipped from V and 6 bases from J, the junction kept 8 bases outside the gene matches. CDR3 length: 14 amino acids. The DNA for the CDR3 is TGTGCCAGCAGCTTACAGGGGGAATCCAATGGCTACACCTTC. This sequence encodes CASSLQGESNGYTF.

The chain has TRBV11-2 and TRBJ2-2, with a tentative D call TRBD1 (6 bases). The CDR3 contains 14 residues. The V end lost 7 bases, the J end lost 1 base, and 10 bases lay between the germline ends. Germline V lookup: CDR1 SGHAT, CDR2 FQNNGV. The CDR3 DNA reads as TGTGCCAGCATCAGGGGAATGAACACCGGGGAGCTGTTTTTT. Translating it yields CASIRGMNTGELFF.

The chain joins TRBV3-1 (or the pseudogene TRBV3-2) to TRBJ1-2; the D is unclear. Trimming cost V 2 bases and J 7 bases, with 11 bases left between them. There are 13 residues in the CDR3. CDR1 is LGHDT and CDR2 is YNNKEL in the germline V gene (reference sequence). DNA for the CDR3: TGTGCCAGCAGCCAACAACTATTGAGTGGCTACACCTTC. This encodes CASSQQLLSGYTF.

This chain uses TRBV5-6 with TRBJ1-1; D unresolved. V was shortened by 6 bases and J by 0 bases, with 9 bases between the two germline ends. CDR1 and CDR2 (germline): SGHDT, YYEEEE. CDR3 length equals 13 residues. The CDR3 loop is CASNSVMNTEAFF. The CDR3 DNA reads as TGTGCCAGCAACTCCGTCATGAACACTGAAGCTTTCTTT.

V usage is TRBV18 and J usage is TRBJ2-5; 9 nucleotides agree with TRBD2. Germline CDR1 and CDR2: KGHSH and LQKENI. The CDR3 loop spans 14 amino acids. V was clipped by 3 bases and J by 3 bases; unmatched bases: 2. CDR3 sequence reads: CASSPSGGKETQYF. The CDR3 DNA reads TGTGCCAGCTCACCGAGCGGGGGGAAAGAGACCCAGTACTTC.

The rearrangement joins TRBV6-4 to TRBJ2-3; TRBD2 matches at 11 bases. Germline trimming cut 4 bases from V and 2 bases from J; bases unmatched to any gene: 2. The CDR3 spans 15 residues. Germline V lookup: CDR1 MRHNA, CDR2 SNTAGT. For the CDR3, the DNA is TGTGCCAGCAGTGTTAGCGGGGGGGCCACAGATACGCAGTATTTT. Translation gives CASSVSGGATDTQYF.

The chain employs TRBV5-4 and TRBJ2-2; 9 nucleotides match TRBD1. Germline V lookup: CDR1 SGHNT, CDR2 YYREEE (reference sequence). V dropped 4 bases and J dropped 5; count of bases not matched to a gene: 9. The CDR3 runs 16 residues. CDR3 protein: CASSLPGQGGTGELFF. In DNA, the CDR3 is TGTGCCAGCAGCCTACCGGGACAGGGCGGAACCGGGGAGCTGTTTTTT.

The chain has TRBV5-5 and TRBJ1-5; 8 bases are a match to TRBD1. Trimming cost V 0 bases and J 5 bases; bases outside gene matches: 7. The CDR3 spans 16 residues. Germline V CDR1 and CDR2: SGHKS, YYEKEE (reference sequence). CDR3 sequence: CASSLALTGGDQPQHF. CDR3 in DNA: TGTGCCAGCAGCTTGGCCCTAACAGGGGGGGATCAGCCCCAGCATTTT.

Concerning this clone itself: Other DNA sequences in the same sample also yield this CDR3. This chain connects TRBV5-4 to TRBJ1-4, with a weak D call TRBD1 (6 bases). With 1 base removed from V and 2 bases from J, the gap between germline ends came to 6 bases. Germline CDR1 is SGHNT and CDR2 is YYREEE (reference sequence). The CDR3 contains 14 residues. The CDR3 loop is CASSLQGTNEKLFF. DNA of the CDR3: TGTGCCAGCAGCTTGCAGGGGACTAATGAAAAACTGTTTTTT.

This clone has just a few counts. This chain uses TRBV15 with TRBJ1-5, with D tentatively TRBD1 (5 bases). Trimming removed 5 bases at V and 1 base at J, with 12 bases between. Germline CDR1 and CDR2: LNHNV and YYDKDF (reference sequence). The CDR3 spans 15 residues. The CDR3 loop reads CATSPQGWSNQPQHF. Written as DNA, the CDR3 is TGTGCCACCAGCCCCCAGGGCTGGAGCAATCAGCCCCAGCATTTT.

This CDR3 reads CASSQPLNGSPLHF. Here the CDR3 DNA reads TGTGCCAGCAGCCAACCCCTCAACGGTTCACCCCTCCACTTT. The chain joins TRBV7-9 to TRBJ1-6; no definite D call. The V and J ends lost 5 bases and 9 bases respectively, with 14 bases between them. Germline V gene lookup returns CDR1 SEHNR and CDR2 FQNEAQ (reference sequence). CDR3 length: 14 residues.

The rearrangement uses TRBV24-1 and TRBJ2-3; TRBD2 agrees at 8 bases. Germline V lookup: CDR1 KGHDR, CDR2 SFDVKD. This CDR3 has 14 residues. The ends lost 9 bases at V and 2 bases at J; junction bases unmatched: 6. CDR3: CATARGGVTDTQYF. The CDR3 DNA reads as TGTGCCACCGCACGGGGGGGGGTCACAGATACGCAGTATTTT.

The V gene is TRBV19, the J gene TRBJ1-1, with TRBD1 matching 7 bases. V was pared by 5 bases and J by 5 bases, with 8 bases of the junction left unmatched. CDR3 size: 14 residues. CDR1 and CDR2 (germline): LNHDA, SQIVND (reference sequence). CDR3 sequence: CASSGGGGRTEAFF. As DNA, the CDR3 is TGTGCCAGTAGTGGAGGGGGCGGGAGGACTGAAGCTTTCTTT.

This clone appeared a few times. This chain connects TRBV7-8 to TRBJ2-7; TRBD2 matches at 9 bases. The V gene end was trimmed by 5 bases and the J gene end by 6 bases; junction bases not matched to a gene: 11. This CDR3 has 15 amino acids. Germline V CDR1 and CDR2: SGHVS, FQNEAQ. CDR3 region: CASSLAWGTSTEQYF. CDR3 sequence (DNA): TGTGCCAGCAGCCTCGCCTGGGGGACTAGCACCGAGCAGTACTTC.

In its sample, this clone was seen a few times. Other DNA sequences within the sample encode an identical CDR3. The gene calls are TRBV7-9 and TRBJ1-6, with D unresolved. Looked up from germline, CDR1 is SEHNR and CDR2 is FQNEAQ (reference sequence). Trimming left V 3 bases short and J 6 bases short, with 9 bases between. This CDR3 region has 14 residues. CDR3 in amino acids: CASSFGRVNSPLHF. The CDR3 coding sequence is TGTGCCAGCAGCTTTGGGCGGGTTAATTCACCCCTCCACTTT.

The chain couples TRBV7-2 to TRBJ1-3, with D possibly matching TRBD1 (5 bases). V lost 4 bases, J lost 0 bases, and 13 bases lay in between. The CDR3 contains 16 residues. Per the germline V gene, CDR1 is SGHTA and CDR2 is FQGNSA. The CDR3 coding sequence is TGTGCCAGCAGCTATAGCGGGGCCTCCTCTGGAAACACCATATATTTT. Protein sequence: CASSYSGASSGNTIYF.

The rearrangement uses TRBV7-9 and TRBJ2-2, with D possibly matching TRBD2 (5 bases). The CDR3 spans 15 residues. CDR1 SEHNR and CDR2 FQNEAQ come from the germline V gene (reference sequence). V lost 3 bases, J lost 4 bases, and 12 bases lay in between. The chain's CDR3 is CASSFAEGATGELFF. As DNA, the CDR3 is TGTGCCAGCAGCTTCGCCGAGGGAGCCACCGGGGAGCTGTTTTTT.

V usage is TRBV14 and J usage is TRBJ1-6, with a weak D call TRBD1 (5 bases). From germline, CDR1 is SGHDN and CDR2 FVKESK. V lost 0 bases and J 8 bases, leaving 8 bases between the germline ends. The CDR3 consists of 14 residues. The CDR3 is CASSQDRTYSPLHF. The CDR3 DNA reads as TGTGCCAGCAGCCAAGATAGGACATATTCACCCCTCCACTTT.

The CDR3 DNA sequence: TGTGCCAGCAGCCAAGATCAAACTATAGGGGGGCCCCAGCATTTT. Translated: CASSQDQTIGGPQHF. The chain joins TRBV4-2 to TRBJ1-5; D possibly corresponds to TRBD1 (6 bases). The germline V gene encodes CDR1 LGHNA and CDR2 YNFKEQ. V lost 0 bases, J lost 9 bases, and 15 bases lay in between. The CDR3 length is 15 residues.

CDR3 in DNA: TGTGCCAGCAGCTTAGATTGGGGGGGGTACGAGCAGTACTTC. Translation gives CASSLDWGGYEQYF. This chain uses TRBV11-2 with TRBJ2-7; 7 nucleotides align to TRBD2. V lost 0 bases, J lost 4 bases, and 3 bases stayed unmatched. This CDR3 region has 14 residues. Germline CDR1 reads SGHAT; CDR2 reads FQNNGV.

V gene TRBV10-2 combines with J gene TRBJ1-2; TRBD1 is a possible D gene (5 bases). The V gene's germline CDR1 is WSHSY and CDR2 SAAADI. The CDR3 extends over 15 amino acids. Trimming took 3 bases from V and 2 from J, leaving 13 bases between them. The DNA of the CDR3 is TGCGCCAGCAGTGAAATTTCTCCAGGGAACTATGGCTACACCTTC. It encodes CASSEISPGNYGYTF.